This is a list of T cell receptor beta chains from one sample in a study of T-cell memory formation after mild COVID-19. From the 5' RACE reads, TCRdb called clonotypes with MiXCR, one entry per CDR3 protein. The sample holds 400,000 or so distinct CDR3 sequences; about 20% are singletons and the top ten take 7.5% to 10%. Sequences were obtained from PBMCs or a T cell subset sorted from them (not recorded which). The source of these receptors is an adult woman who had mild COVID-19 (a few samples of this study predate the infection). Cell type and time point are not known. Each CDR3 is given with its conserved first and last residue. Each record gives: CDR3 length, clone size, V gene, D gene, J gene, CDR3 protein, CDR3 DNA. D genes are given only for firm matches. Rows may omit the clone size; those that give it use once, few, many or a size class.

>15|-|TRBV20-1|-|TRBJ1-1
CSARDNRKVETEAFF
TGCAGTGCTAGAGATAATCGAAAGGTGGAGACTGAAGCTTTCTTT
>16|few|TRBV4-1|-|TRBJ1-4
CASSFRAQRTNEKLFF
TGCGCCAGCAGCTTCCGGGCCCAAAGGACTAATGAAAAACTGTTTTTT
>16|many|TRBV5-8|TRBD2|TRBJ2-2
CASSLEAGDWRGELFF
TGTGCCAGCAGCTTGGAAGCGGGGGACTGGAGGGGGGAGCTGTTTTTT
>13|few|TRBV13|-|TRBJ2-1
CASSPDGHNEQFF
TGTGCCAGCAGCCCTGACGGACACAATGAGCAGTTCTTC
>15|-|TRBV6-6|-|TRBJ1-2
CASSYVSAGSYGYTF
TGTGCCAGCAGTTACGTTTCGGCAGGGTCCTATGGCTACACCTTC
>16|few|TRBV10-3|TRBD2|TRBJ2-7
CAISTGGERSSYEQYF
TGTGCCATCTCTACGGGAGGGGAACGGAGCTCCTACGAGCAGTACTTC
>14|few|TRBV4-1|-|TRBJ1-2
CASSQPQGLYGYTF
TGCGCCAGCAGCCAACCCCAGGGATTATATGGCTACACCTTC
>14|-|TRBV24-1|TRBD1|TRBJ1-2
CATSDQDRGYGYTF
TGTGCCACCAGTGACCAGGACAGGGGCTATGGCTACACCTTC
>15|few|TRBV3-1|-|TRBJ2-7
CASSQVHRIINEQYF
TGTGCCAGCAGCCAAGTCCACCGGATTATCAACGAGCAGTACTTC
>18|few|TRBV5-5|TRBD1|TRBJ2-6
CASSSRQGISSGANVLTF
TGTGCCAGCAGCTCTAGACAGGGAATTAGCTCTGGGGCCAACGTCCTGACTTTC
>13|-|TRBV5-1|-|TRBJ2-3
CASSLMIPDTQYF
TGCGCCAGCAGCTTAATGATTCCAGATACGCAGTATTTT
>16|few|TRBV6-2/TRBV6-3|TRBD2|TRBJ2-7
CASSRNRGRSSYEQYF
TGTGCCAGCAGTCGTAACCGCGGGAGGAGCTCCTACGAGCAGTACTTC
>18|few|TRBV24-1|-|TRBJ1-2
CATSDFGRIPTQLYGYTF
TGTGCCACCAGTGATTTCGGCAGGATACCAACCCAACTCTATGGCTACACCTTC
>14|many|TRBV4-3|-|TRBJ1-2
CASSQDLFNYGYTF
TGCGCCAGCAGCCAAGATCTTTTTAACTATGGCTACACCTTC
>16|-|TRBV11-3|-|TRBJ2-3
CASSPRSTGGTDTQYF
TGTGCCAGCAGCCCTCGGAGCACCGGTGGCACAGATACGCAGTATTTT
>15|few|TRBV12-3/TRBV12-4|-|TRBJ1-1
CASSSILGENTEAFF
TGTGCCAGCAGTTCAATTCTGGGGGAGAACACTGAAGCTTTCTTT
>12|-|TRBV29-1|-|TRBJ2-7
CSVATGIYEQYF
TGCAGCGTTGCTACAGGGATCTACGAGCAGTACTTC
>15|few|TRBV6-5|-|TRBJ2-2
CASSYSGELTGELFF
TGTGCCAGCAGTTACTCGGGAGAACTCACCGGGGAGCTGTTTTTT
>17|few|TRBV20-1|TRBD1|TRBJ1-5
CSASRGQGAVLGQPQHF
TGCAGTGCTAGTAGAGGACAGGGGGCGGTCCTGGGTCAGCCCCAGCATTTT
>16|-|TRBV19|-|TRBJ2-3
CASSIGTAISTDTQYF
TGTGCCAGTAGTATAGGGACAGCGATTAGCACAGATACGCAGTATTTT
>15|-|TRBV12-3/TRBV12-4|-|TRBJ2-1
CASRLDGGAYNEQFF
TGTGCCAGCAGGTTAGATGGAGGAGCCTACAATGAGCAGTTCTTC
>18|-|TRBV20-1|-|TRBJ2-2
CSARAELAFNTHTGELFF
TGCAGTGCTAGAGCGGAACTAGCCTTTAACACTCACACCGGGGAGCTGTTTTTT
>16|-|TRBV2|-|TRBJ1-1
CASSAAWTALNTEAFF
TGTGCCAGCAGTGCCGCCTGGACAGCGCTGAACACTGAAGCTTTCTTT
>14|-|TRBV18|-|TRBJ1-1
CASSRTVDKVEAFF
TGTGCCAGCTCACGAACGGTGGATAAGGTTGAAGCTTTCTTT
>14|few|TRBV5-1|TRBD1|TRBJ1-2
CASKNRGTGYGYTF
TGCGCCAGCAAGAACAGGGGAACAGGCTATGGCTACACCTTC
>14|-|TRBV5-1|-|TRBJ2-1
CASSLSGDYNEQFF
TGCGCCAGCAGCTTGTCGGGGGACTACAATGAGCAGTTCTTC
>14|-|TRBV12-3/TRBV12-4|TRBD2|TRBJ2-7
CASSLTSGGLEQYF
TGTGCCAGCAGTTTAACTAGCGGGGGGCTGGAGCAGTACTTC
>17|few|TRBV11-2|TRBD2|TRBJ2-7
CASSPAGGQGYAYEQYF
TGTGCCAGCAGCCCTGCGGGGGGGCAGGGCTACGCCTACGAGCAGTACTTC
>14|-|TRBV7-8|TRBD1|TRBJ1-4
CASSFGGGREKLFF
TGTGCCAGCAGCTTTGGAGGGGGCAGGGAAAAACTGTTTTTT
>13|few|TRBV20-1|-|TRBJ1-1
CSATPRLGTEAFF
TGCAGTGCTACCCCACGATTGGGCACTGAAGCTTTCTTT
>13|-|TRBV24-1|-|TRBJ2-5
CATREGGRETQYF
TGTGCCACCAGAGAGGGAGGCCGTGAGACCCAGTACTTC
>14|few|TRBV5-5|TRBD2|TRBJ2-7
CASSGGGSSYEQYF
TGTGCCAGCAGCGGCGGGGGGAGCTCCTACGAGCAGTACTTC
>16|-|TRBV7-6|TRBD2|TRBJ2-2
CASSLTSGENTGELFF
TGTGCCAGCAGCCTGACTAGCGGGGAGAACACCGGGGAGCTGTTTTTT